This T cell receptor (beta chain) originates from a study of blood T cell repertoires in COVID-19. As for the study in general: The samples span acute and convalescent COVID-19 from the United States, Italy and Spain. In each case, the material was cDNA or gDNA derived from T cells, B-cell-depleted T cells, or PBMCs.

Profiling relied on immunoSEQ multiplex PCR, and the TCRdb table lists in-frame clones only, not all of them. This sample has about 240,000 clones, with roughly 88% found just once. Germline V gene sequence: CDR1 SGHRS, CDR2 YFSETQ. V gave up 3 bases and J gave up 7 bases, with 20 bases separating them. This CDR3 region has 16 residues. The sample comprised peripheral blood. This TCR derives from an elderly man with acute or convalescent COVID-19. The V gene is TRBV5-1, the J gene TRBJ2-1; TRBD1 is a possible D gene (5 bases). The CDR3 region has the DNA TGCGCCAGCAGCTCTGGGGCCGGTTCTAAGGGGAATGAGCAGTTCTTC. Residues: CASSSGAGSKGNEQFF. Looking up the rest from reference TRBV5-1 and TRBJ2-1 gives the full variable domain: KAGVTQTPRYLIKTRGQQVTLSCSPISGHRSVSWYQQTPGQGLQFLFEYFSETQRNKGNFPGRFSGRQFSNSRSEMNVSTLELGDSALYLCASSSGAGSKGNEQFFGPGTRLTVL.